These 14 T cell receptor beta chains came from one sample sequenced in a study of OX40 agonist ivuxolimab in advanced cancers. The table came from immunoSEQ multiplex PCR; TCRdb's copy has only in-frame clones and leaves some out. The table shows about 81,000 clones, with approximately 79% occurring only once. The source was CD4+ or CD8+ T cells sorted from blood, collected in a trial of the OX40 agonist ivuxolimab. The receptors here all came from an adult with an advanced solid tumor such as melanoma, head and neck, liver or kidney cancer.

The rearrangement links TRBV6-5 to TRBJ1-2; the D is unclear. The CDR3 totals 12 residues. Trimming cost V 7 bases and J 7 bases, with 13 bases left between them. Germline CDR1 reads MNHEY; CDR2 reads SVGAGI. The DNA for the CDR3 is TGTGCCAGCACTACCGCCTTTGGTGGCTACACCTTC. Translating it yields CASTTAFGGYTF.

The chain uses TRBV6-4 and TRBJ2-1; no clear D. Trimming removed 0 bases at V and 6 bases at J, with 6 bases between. The germline gives CDR1 MRHNA, CDR2 SNTAGT. There are 13 residues in the CDR3. The CDR3 loop reads CASSDSPGNEQFF. Here the CDR3 DNA reads TGTGCCAGCAGTGACTCACCTGGCAATGAGCAGTTCTTC.

The chain combines TRBV5-8 with TRBJ2-1, with 8 bases lining up with TRBD2. V gave up 1 base and J gave up 3 bases; unmatched junction bases: 6. The CDR3 totals 16 residues. From germline, CDR1 is SGHTS and CDR2 YDEGEE. Here the CDR3 reads CASSLTGGLVYNEQFF. The CDR3 nucleotides read TGTGCCAGCAGCTTGACGGGGGGGCTAGTCTACAATGAGCAGTTCTTC.

This chain's CDR3 is CASSFGTSRETQYF. The DNA of the CDR3 is TGTGCCAGCAGCTTCGGGACTAGCAGGGAGACCCAGTACTTC. The V and J genes are TRBV7-2 and TRBJ2-5, with 9 positions matching TRBD2. V lost 3 bases to trimming and J lost 5 bases; unmatched junction nucleotides: 4. The CDR3 runs to 14 residues. Germline V lookup: CDR1 SGHTA, CDR2 FQGNSA.

This clone was detected once. The V gene is TRBV7-8, the J gene TRBJ2-5, with 9 nucleotides matching TRBD2. The trim removed 3 bases at V and 9 bases at J, leaving 2 bases unmatched. This CDR3 spans 12 amino acids. Germline CDR1 is SGHVS and CDR2 is FQNEAQ. The CDR3 region is CASSFGGGAQYF. In DNA form, the CDR3 reads TGTGCCAGCAGCTTTGGCGGGGGGGCCCAGTACTTC.

The CDR3 reads CASSLTGQGDTQYF. Here the CDR3 DNA reads TGTGCCAGCTCACTTACCGGACAGGGAGATACGCAGTATTTT. This chain joins TRBV18 and TRBJ2-3, with 8 nucleotides matching TRBD1. V shed 4 bases, J shed 5 bases, and the junction held 5 bases outside the gene matches. Germline V CDR1 and CDR2: KGHSH, LQKENI. This CDR3 contains 14 residues.

The V and J genes are TRBV5-4 and TRBJ2-2; D is ambiguous. The CDR3 runs 16 residues. Germline CDR1 is SGHNT and CDR2 is YYREEE (reference sequence). Trimming took off 1 base at V and 6 bases at J, with 16 bases between the two ends. The CDR3 coding sequence is TGTGCCAGCAGCTTGAGTGTGGGGATTGGGGCCGGGGAGCTGTTTTTT. Amino acid sequence: CASSLSVGIGAGELFF.

This chain links TRBV28 with TRBJ2-7; maybe TRBD1 (6 bases). The CDR3 runs 15 residues. Trimming stripped 6 bases from V and 3 bases from J, with 18 bases between. The V gene's germline CDR1 is MDHEN and CDR2 SYDVKM. DNA for the CDR3: TGTGCCAGCAGATCCTTGGGGGCGTCTCTCTACGAGCAGTACTTC. Translation: CASRSLGASLYEQYF.

The chain uses TRBV9 and TRBJ2-2; 14 bases align to TRBD2. The V and J ends lost 7 bases and 4 bases, in that order; junction bases with no gene match: 9. The CDR3 contains 17 residues. CDR1 and CDR2 (germline): SGDLS, YYNGEE. DNA for the CDR3: TGTGCCAGCGCCCCTCGGGGGACTAGCGGGAGCACCGGGGAGCTGTTTTTT. Residues: CASAPRGTSGSTGELFF.

This chain links TRBV7-7 with TRBJ2-7; TRBD2 aligns across 8 bases. The CDR3 contains 14 residues. V lost 5 bases to trimming and J lost 5 bases; unmatched junction nucleotides: 8. Germline loops: CDR1 SSHAT, CDR2 FNYEAQ (reference sequence). The DNA of the CDR3 is TGTGCCAGCAGCGCGAGCGGGAGTCTCCACGAGCAGTACTTC. This sequence encodes CASSASGSLHEQYF.

This clone was seen a handful of times. V gene TRBV21-1 combines with J gene TRBJ1-1. TRBV21-1 is an annotated pseudogene. This CDR3 is 11 amino acids long. The CDR3 here is CASSKETEAFF. In DNA, the CDR3 is TGTGCCAGCAGCAAAGAGACTGAAGCTTTCTTT.

V usage is TRBV4-3 and J usage is TRBJ1-4; 8 bases are shared with TRBD1. CDR1 is LGHNA and CDR2 is YSLEER in the germline V gene. The CDR3 has 16 amino acids. With 1 base clipped from V and 2 bases from J, the junction kept 3 bases outside the gene matches. The CDR3 DNA sequence: TGCGCCAGCAGCCAAGGGGACAGGAGGACTAATGAAAAACTGTTTTTT. Translating it yields CASSQGDRRTNEKLFF.

The chain employs TRBV6-5 and TRBJ1-1, with 9 bases aligning to TRBD1. J gave up 7 bases and V 5 bases, and 8 bases lay outside the gene matches. This CDR3 is built from 14 residues. Germline-derived CDR1 and CDR2 are MNHEY and SVGAGI. The chain's CDR3 is CASSPDRGQHEAFF. The DNA of the CDR3 is TGTGCCAGCAGTCCGGACAGGGGTCAACATGAAGCTTTCTTT.

The chain uses TRBV30 and TRBJ2-7; 8 bases match TRBD2. The V gene end was trimmed by 0 bases and the J gene end by 1 base; junction bases not matched to a gene: 5. CDR3 length: 15 residues. Germline V gene data show CDR1 as GTSNPN and CDR2 as SVGIG (reference sequence). The CDR3 DNA reads as TGTGCCTGGAGTGTCCGGCGGGAGGCTTCCTACGAGCAGTACTTC. Protein product: CAWSVRREASYEQYF. The full variable domain, completed using reference TRBV30 and TRBJ2-7, is SQTIHQWPATLVQPVGSPLSLECTVEGTSNPNLYWYRQAAGRGLQLLFYSVGIGQISSEVPQNLSASRPQDRQFILSSKKLLLSDSGFYLCAWSVRREASYEQYFGPGTRLTVT.